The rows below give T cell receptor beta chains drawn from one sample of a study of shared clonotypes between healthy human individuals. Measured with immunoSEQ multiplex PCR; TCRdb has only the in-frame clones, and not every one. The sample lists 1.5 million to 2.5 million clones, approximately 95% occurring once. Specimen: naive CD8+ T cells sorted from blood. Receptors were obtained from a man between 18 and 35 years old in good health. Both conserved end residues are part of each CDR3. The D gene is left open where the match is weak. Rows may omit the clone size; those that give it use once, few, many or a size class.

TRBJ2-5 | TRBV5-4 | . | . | CASSFRTSQETQYF | TGTGCCAGCAGCTTCCGTACGAGTCAAGAGACCCAGTACTTC
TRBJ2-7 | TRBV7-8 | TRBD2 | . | CASSLVLAGGIGEQYF | TGTGCCAGCAGCTTAGTACTAGCGGGAGGTATCGGCGAGCAGTACTTC
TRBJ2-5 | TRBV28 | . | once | CASSLIILGTSVKETQYF | TGTGCCAGCAGTTTGATTATATTGGGGACTTCGGTTAAAGAGACCCAGTACTTC
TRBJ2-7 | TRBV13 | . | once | CASSLGAGSSYEQYF | TGTGCCAGCAGCTTAGGGGCGGGGAGCTCCTACGAGCAGTACTTC
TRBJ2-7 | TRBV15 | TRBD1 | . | CATSRPGQVDEQYF | TGTGCCACCAGCAGACCCGGACAGGTAGACGAGCAGTACTTC
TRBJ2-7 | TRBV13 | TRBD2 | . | CASSPEREQYEQYF | TGTGCCAGCAGCCCCGAGCGGGAGCAGTACGAGCAGTACTTC
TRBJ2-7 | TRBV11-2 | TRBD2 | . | CASSLAGGGRTSDEQYF | TGTGCCAGCAGCTTAGCGGGGGGTGGCAGGACTAGCGACGAGCAGTACTTC
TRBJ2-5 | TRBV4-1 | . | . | CASQQGGQETQYF | TGCGCCAGTCAACAGGGTGGCCAAGAGACCCAGTACTTC
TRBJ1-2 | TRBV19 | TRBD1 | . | CASSTWDRAEYGYTF | TGTGCCAGTAGCACCTGGGACAGGGCAGAATATGGCTACACCTTC
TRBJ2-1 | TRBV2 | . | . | CASSEGQLRNEQFF | TGTGCCAGCAGTGAGGGCCAATTGCGCAATGAGCAGTTCTTC
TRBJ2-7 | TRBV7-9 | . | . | CASSSLYEQYF | TGTGCCAGCAGCTCTCTATACGAGCAGTACTTC
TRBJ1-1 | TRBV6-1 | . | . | CASKQAEAFF | TGTGCCAGCAAACAGGCTGAAGCTTTCTTT
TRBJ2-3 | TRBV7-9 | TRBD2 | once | CATREGASGMPDTQYF | TGTGCCACACGCGAGGGGGCTAGCGGGATGCCAGATACGCAGTATTTT
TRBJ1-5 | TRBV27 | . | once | CASSTSRGDSNQPQHF | TGTGCCAGCAGCACATCGCGGGGAGATAGCAATCAGCCCCAGCATTTT
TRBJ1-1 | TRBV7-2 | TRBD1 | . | CASSSTGRAEAFF | TGTGCCAGCAGCTCGACAGGGAGGGCTGAAGCTTTCTTT
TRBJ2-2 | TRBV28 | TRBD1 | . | CASSLDRTGELFF | TGTGCCAGCAGTTTGGACAGGACCGGGGAGCTGTTTTTT
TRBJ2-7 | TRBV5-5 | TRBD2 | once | CASSLAGDGLNEQYF | TGTGCCAGCAGCTTAGCGGGAGACGGTCTAAACGAGCAGTACTTC
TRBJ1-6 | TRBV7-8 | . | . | CASSLHPEPSGGSPLHF | TGTGCCAGCAGCCTCCACCCCGAACCCTCCGGCGGTTCACCCCTCCACTTT
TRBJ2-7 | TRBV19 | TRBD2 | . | CASSLGLAGEQYF | TGTGCCAGTAGCCTGGGACTAGCGGGGGAGCAGTACTTC
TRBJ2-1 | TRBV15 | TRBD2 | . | CATGTSPNNEQFF | TGTGCCACCGGGACTAGCCCGAACAATGAGCAGTTCTTC
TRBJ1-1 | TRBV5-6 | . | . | CASVLGGNTEAFF | TGTGCCAGCGTTTTAGGGGGTAACACTGAAGCTTTCTTT
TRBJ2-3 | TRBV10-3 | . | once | CAISESIGTGLTDTQYF | TGTGCCATCAGTGAGTCGATAGGGACGGGGCTCACAGATACGCAGTATTTT
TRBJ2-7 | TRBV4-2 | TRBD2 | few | CASSSGGYEQYF | TGTGCCTCCTCGAGCGGGGGCTACGAGCAGTACTTC
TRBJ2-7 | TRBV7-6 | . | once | CASSLTPGTTYEQYF | TGTGCCAGCAGCTTAACCCCCGGGACAACTTACGAGCAGTACTTC
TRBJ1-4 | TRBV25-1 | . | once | CASSEFGVDNEKLFF | TGTGCCAGCAGTGAATTCGGGGTCGATAATGAAAAACTGTTTTTT
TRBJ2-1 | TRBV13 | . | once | CASSLVTGLNEQFF | TGTGCCAGCAGCTTAGTGACAGGACTAAATGAGCAGTTCTTC
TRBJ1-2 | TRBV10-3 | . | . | CAISESEGNYGYTF | TGTGCCATCAGTGAGTCGGAGGGGAACTATGGCTACACCTTC
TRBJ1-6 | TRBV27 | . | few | CASSPQSSYNSPLHF | TGTGCCAGCAGTCCCCAAAGCTCCTATAATTCACCCCTCCACTTT